The 9 T cell receptor beta chains in this list originate from one sample, sequenced in a study of OX40 agonist ivuxolimab in advanced cancers. The assay was immunoSEQ multiplex PCR, and TCRdb's table has in-frame clones only and misses some. The table lists some 70,000 clones, 88% of them singletons. Material: CD4+ or CD8+ T cells sorted from blood, obtained in a trial of the OX40 agonist ivuxolimab. All receptors come from an adult with an advanced solid tumor such as melanoma, head and neck, liver or kidney cancer.

The chain combines TRBV27 with TRBJ2-7; 10 bases fit TRBD1. Germline assignment: CDR1 MNHEY and CDR2 SMNVEV (reference sequence). J gave up 6 bases and V 3 bases, and 11 bases lay outside the gene matches. The CDR3 has 16 amino acids. The CDR3 is CASSLRPGQGSGEQYF. The CDR3 region has the DNA TGTGCCAGCAGTTTGCGACCGGGACAGGGGTCCGGCGAGCAGTACTTC.

The chain carries TRBV11-3 and TRBJ2-5; 15 bases align to TRBD2. Germline values: CDR1 SGHNT, CDR2 YENEEA. The CDR3 runs 17 residues. Trimming removed 6 bases from V and 5 bases from J; junction bases left unmatched: 10. The CDR3 coding sequence is TGTGCCAGCAGACATGGACTAGCGGGAGGGCCTAGGGAGACCCAGTACTTC. Its translation: CASRHGLAGGPRETQYF. The entire variable domain, with the rest obtained from reference TRBV11-3 and TRBJ2-5, is as follows: EAGVVQSPRYKIIEKKQPVAFWCNPISGHNTLYWYLQNLGQGPELLIRYENEEAVDDSQLPKDRFSAERLKGVDSTLKIQPAELGDSAVYLCASRHGLAGGPRETQYFGPGTRLLVL.

This clone has at least ten counts. This sequence joins TRBV15 and TRBJ1-2; D may be TRBD1 (6 bases). The V end was cut by 5 bases, the J end by 8 bases, with 18 bases between. Per the germline V gene, CDR1 is LNHNV and CDR2 is YYDKDF (reference sequence). This CDR3 contains 14 residues. The CDR3 is CATSGAGQITGYTF. CDR3 nucleotides: TGTGCCACCAGCGGCGCGGGACAAATAACCGGCTACACCTTC.

This clone was recorded only once. This chain joins TRBV4-1 and TRBJ2-7, with TRBD2 as a possible D gene (6 bases). The germline gives CDR1 MGHRA, CDR2 YSYEKL. There are 17 residues in the CDR3. The V gene lost 6 bases and the J gene lost 3 bases, with 24 bases spanning the gap. The CDR3, as DNA: TGCGCCAGCAGGGGGAGGTTGGGACGAGTCGAATGCTACGAGCAGTACTTC. Translation gives CASRGRLGRVECYEQYF.

The CDR3 is CASSLEAGGLSIDTQYF. In DNA form, the CDR3 reads TGCGCCAGCAGCTTGGAAGCGGGGGGGCTTTCGATAGATACGCAGTATTTT. This chain connects TRBV5-1 to TRBJ2-3, with TRBD2 matching over 10 bases. There are 17 residues in the CDR3. V dropped 0 bases and J dropped 5; count of bases not matched to a gene: 9. Per the germline V gene, CDR1 is SGHRS and CDR2 is YFSETQ.

The chain employs TRBV9 and TRBJ2-3, with 8 positions matching TRBD2. Germline CDR1 SGDLS, CDR2 YYNGEE. The CDR3 length is 18 residues. The trim removed 2 bases at V and 5 bases at J, leaving 16 bases unmatched. As DNA, the CDR3 is TGTGCCAGCAGCGTTTCCCCAGCGGGGGCCTCCGGGGGAGATACGCAGTATTTT. Protein product: CASSVSPAGASGGDTQYF.

The chain combines TRBV7-6 with TRBJ2-3; the D is unclear. Germline CDR1 is SGHVS and CDR2 is FNYEAQ. The CDR3 totals 16 residues. Trimming left V 2 bases short and J 6 bases short, with 18 bases between. Written as DNA, the CDR3 is TGTGCCAGCAGCTTAACCTACAGTGGTGGAAGGGATACGCAGTATTTT. This encodes CASSLTYSGGRDTQYF.

The J gene is TRBJ2-7, the V gene TRBV30, with D uncertain. The CDR3 has 13 residues. The V and J ends lost 3 bases and 3 bases respectively, with 12 bases between them. Germline loops: CDR1 GTSNPN, CDR2 SVGIG (reference sequence). The CDR3 reads CAWRLASFYEQYF. In DNA form, the CDR3 reads TGTGCCTGGAGATTGGCTTCATTCTACGAGCAGTACTTC.

CDR3 loop: CASSLRDSPYGYTF. CDR3 DNA sequence: TGTGCCAGCAGCTTACGGGACAGCCCCTATGGCTACACCTTC. The chain links TRBV5-6 to TRBJ1-2; 7 nucleotides match TRBD1. Germline V lookup: CDR1 SGHDT, CDR2 YYEEEE. CDR3 size: 14 residues. Germline trimming cut 2 bases from V and 4 bases from J; bases unmatched to any gene: 5.